This entry lists 17 T cell receptor beta chains sequenced from one sample in a study of OX40 agonist ivuxolimab in advanced cancers. TCRdb keeps only in-frame clones here, not all; method: immunoSEQ multiplex PCR. Here the sample spans around 80,000 clones, about 93% being singletons. The starting material was CD4+ or CD8+ T cells sorted from blood, obtained in a trial of the OX40 agonist ivuxolimab. The receptors were gathered from an adult with an advanced solid tumor such as melanoma, head and neck, liver or kidney cancer.

V gene TRBV6-5 combines with J gene TRBJ2-3; D ambiguous. Trimming removed 2 bases from V and 5 bases from J, with 8 bases in between. Per germline, CDR1 MNHEY and CDR2 SVGAGI. The CDR3 sequence is 13 residues long. The chain's CDR3 is CASSYTALDTQYF. For the CDR3, the DNA is TGTGCCAGCAGTTACACAGCCTTAGATACGCAGTATTTT.

The chain joins TRBV19 to TRBJ1-2; D is undetermined. This CDR3 has 14 residues. The ends were cut back, 0 bases at V and 3 bases at J, with 8 bases in the middle. The germline V gene encodes CDR1 LNHDA and CDR2 SQIVND (reference sequence). CDR3 loop: CASSIEEWYYGYTF. Written as DNA, the CDR3 is TGTGCCAGTAGTATAGAGGAGTGGTACTATGGCTACACCTTC.

This clone was seen once. The rearrangement uses TRBV11-1 and TRBJ1-1; D not resolved. This CDR3 is built from 13 residues. V was pared by 0 bases and J by 11 bases, with 13 bases between. Germline V gives CDR1 SGHAT, CDR2 FQDESV (reference sequence). CDR3 protein: CASSLARGGRAFF. CDR3 bases: TGTGCCAGCAGCTTAGCGCGGGGAGGGCGCGCTTTCTTT.

This chain uses TRBV6-1 with TRBJ2-1; TRBD2 matches at 9 bases. J lost 7 bases, V lost 2 bases, and 21 bases had no gene match. CDR1 MNHNS and CDR2 SASEGT come from the germline V gene. This CDR3 contains 20 residues. The CDR3 protein is CASSEYQTPLAGPTRNEQFF. The CDR3, as DNA: TGTGCCAGCAGTGAATACCAAACCCCACTAGCGGGCCCAACAAGGAATGAGCAGTTCTTC.

The genes are TRBV6-5 and TRBJ1-1, with D hard to call. Germline values: CDR1 MNHEY, CDR2 SVGAGI. This CDR3 contains 12 residues. V was shortened by 8 bases and J by 5 bases, with 12 bases between the two germline ends. CDR3 bases: TGTGCCAGCGCCGCGGGGTGGACTGAAGCTTTCTTT. It codes for CASAAGWTEAFF.

CDR3 amino acids: CASSWARQYYNSPLHF. For the CDR3, the DNA is TGTGCCAGCAGTTGGGCACGGCAGTACTATAATTCACCCCTCCACTTT. The gene calls are TRBV6-4 and TRBJ1-6; D uncertain. V was shortened by 5 bases and J by 3 bases, with 14 bases between the two germline ends. Germline-derived CDR1 and CDR2 are MRHNA and SNTAGT. This CDR3 has 16 residues.

The CDR3 spells CSVGDREAFF. The CDR3 nucleotides are TGCAGCGTTGGGGACAGGGAAGCTTTCTTT. This chain links TRBV29-1 with TRBJ1-1; TRBD1 aligns across 8 bases. Per the germline V gene, CDR1 is SQVTM and CDR2 is ANQGSEA. The CDR3 runs 10 residues. V trimming: 4 bases; J trimming: 8 bases; junction bases outside the gene matches: 0. The whole variable domain, filled in from reference TRBV29-1 and TRBJ1-1, reads SAVISQKPSRDICQRGTSLTIQCQVDSQVTMMFWYRQQPGQSLTLIATANQGSEATYESGFVIDKFPISRPNLTFSTLTVSNMSPEDSSIYLCSVGDREAFFGQGTRLTVV.

V gene TRBV7-2 combines with J gene TRBJ1-2; TRBD1 matches at 9 bases. Germline V gene lookup returns CDR1 SGHTA and CDR2 FQGNSA. The CDR3 spans 14 residues. The junction had 10 bases not matched to a gene; V was cut back by 7 bases and J by 7 bases. The CDR3 sequence is CASTTTGGERGYTF. The CDR3 bases are TGTGCCAGCACCACTACAGGGGGCGAGCGTGGCTACACCTTC.

The rearrangement links TRBV4-1 to TRBJ2-3; D unresolved. Between the trimmed V and J ends, which lost 0 bases and 0 bases, there was a span of 7 bases. CDR3 length equals 15 residues. CDR1 and CDR2 from the germline V gene are MGHRA and YSYEKL. This chain's CDR3 is CASSQDLSSTDTQYF. For the CDR3, the DNA is TGCGCCAGCAGCCAAGACTTATCTAGCACAGATACGCAGTATTTT.

The V call is TRBV2, the J call TRBJ1-2; possibly TRBD1 for D (6 bases). The V end was cut by 1 base, the J end by 4 bases, with 13 bases between. CDR3 size: 15 residues. CDR1 SNHLY and CDR2 FYNNEI come from the germline V gene. The CDR3, as DNA: TGTGCCAGCAGTGAAGGGGGGGCAATCGGCTATGGCTACACCTTC. As protein: CASSEGGAIGYGYTF.

This clone showed up just once. This chain links TRBV6-1 with TRBJ1-5, with a possible D match to TRBD1 (6 bases). Germline V lookup: CDR1 MNHNS, CDR2 SASEGT. This CDR3 is built from 19 residues. Trimming took 2 bases from V and 4 from J, leaving 24 bases between them. The CDR3 sequence: CASSERVPTGLGENQPQHF. In nucleotides, the CDR3 is TGTGCCAGCAGTGAACGGGTTCCGACAGGTCTAGGAGAGAATCAGCCCCAGCATTTT.

V gene TRBV6-1 combines with J gene TRBJ2-1; D unclear. Germline V gene data show CDR1 as MNHNS and CDR2 as SASEGT. V lost 2 bases to trimming and J lost 4 bases, with 6 bases between them. The CDR3 sequence is 13 residues long. Here the CDR3 reads CASSETLYNEQFF. CDR3 sequence (DNA): TGTGCCAGCAGTGAAACCCTTTACAATGAGCAGTTCTTC.

The chain combines TRBV29-1 with TRBJ2-1; 7 positions match TRBD2. With V trimmed by 5 bases and J by 12 bases, 10 bases remained unmatched. The germline CDR1 and CDR2 sequences are SQVTM and ANQGSEA. The CDR3 totals 12 residues. This CDR3 is CSVRTRLIGQFF. For the CDR3, the DNA is TGCAGCGTTCGGACTAGGTTGATTGGGCAGTTCTTC.

This rearrangement joins TRBV6-5 to TRBJ2-7; D is uncertain. This CDR3 region has 15 residues. Germline-derived CDR1 and CDR2 are MNHEY and SVGAGI. Trimming took 5 bases from V and 3 from J, leaving 17 bases between them. The CDR3 region is CASSLMDLPVYEQYF. CDR3 nucleotide sequence: TGTGCCAGCAGTCTAATGGACCTACCGGTCTACGAGCAGTACTTC.

This clone was observed a single time. CDR3 loop: CASSYSIANYGYTF. DNA of the CDR3: TGTGCCAGCAGTTACTCGATAGCTAACTATGGCTACACCTTC. V usage is TRBV6-5 and J usage is TRBJ1-2; D unclear. CDR3 length equals 14 residues. The germline V gene has CDR1 MNHEY and CDR2 SVGAGI. The ends were cut back, 0 bases at V and 0 bases at J, with 5 bases in the middle.

This chain uses TRBV7-3 with TRBJ2-1; possible D gene TRBD2, 5 bases. From germline, CDR1 is SGHTA and CDR2 FQGTGA. This CDR3 has 16 residues. V was trimmed by 3 bases and J by 0 bases, leaving 12 bases between them. The CDR3 loop reads CASSLGSWDSYNEQFF. The CDR3 DNA reads TGTGCCAGCAGCTTGGGGAGCTGGGACTCCTACAATGAGCAGTTCTTC.

This chain links TRBV28 with TRBJ2-3; D gene ambiguous. The germline V gene has CDR1 MDHEN and CDR2 SYDVKM. The CDR3 totals 18 residues. Deletions cut 1 base from V and 6 bases from J, with 23 bases between. CDR3 protein: CASSLFIRAGILLDTQYF. CDR3 sequence (DNA): TGTGCCAGCAGTTTATTTATTCGGGCAGGCATTCTTCTGGATACGCAGTATTTT.